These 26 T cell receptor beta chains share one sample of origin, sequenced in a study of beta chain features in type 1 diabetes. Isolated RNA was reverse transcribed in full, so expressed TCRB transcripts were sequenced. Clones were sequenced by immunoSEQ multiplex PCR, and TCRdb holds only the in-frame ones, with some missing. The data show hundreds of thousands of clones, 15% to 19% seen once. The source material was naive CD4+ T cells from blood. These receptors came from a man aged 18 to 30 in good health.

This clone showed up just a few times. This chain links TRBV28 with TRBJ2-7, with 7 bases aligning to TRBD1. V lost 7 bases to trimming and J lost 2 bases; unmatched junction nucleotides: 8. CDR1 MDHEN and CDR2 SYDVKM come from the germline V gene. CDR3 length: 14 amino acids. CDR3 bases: TGTGCCAGCACATACCGGACAGGCCCCTACGAGCAGTACTTC. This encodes CASTYRTGPYEQYF.

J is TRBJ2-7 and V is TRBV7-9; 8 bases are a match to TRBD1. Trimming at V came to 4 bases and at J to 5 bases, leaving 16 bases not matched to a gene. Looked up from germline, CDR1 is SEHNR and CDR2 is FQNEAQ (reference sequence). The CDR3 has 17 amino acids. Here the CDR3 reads CASSSRGRGQGSHEQYF. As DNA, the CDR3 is TGTGCCAGCAGCTCCAGGGGAAGAGGACAGGGATCCCACGAGCAGTACTTC.

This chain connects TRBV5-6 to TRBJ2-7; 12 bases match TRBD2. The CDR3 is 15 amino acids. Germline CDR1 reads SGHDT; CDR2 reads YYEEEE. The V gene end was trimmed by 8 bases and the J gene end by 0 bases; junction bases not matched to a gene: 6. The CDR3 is CASRTSGVISYEQYF. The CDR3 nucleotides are TGTGCCAGTAGGACTAGCGGGGTGATCTCCTACGAGCAGTACTTC.

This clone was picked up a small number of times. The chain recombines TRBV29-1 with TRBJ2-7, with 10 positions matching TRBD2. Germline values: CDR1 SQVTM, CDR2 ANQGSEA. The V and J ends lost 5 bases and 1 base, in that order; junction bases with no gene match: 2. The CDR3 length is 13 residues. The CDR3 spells CSVQAGGSYEQYF. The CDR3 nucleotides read TGCAGCGTTCAAGCGGGAGGGTCCTACGAGCAGTACTTC.

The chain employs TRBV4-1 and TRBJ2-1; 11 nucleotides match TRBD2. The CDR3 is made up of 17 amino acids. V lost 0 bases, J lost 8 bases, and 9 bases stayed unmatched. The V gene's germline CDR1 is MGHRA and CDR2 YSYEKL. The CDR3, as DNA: TGCGCCAGCAGCCAAGACTTGGATAGCGGGAGGGGACATGAGCAGTTCTTC. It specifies CASSQDLDSGRGHEQFF.

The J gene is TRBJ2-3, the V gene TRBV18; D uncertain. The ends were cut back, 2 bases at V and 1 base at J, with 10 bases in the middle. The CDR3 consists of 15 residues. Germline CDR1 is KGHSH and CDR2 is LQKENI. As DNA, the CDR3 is TGTGCCAGCTCACCAAGTTTGAGTGGCACAGATACGCAGTATTTT. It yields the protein CASSPSLSGTDTQYF.

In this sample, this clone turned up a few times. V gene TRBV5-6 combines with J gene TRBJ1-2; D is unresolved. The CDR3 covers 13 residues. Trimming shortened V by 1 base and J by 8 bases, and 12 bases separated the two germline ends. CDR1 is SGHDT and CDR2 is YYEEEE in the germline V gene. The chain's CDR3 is CASSLRAALGYTF. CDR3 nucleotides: TGTGCCAGCAGCTTGAGGGCGGCCCTCGGCTACACCTTC.

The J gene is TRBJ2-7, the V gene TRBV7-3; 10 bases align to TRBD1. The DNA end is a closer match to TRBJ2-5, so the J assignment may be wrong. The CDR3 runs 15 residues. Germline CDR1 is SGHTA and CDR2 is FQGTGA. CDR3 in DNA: TGTGCCAGCAGCCAAACCGGGACAGGGGTAGAGACCCAGTACTTC. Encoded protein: CASSQTGTGVETQYF.

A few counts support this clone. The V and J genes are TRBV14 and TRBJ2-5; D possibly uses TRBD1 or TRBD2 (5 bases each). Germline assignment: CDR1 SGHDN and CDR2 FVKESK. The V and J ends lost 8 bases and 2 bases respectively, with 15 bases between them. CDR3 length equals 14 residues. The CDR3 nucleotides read TGTGCCAGCGGCCGACGAGGGGTACAAGAGACCCAGTACTTC. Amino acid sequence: CASGRRGVQETQYF.

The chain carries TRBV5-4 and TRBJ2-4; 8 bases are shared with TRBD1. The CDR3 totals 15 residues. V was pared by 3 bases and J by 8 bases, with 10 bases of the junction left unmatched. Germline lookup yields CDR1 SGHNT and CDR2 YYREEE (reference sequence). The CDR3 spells CASSSPGTGRDIQYF. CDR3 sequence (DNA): TGTGCCAGCAGCTCCCCCGGGACAGGTCGGGACATTCAGTACTTC.

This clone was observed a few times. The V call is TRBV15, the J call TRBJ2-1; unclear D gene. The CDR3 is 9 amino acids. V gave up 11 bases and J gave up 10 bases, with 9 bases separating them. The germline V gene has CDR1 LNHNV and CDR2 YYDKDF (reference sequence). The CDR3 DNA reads TGTGCCCCTTTCGCCGAGCAGTTCTTC. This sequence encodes CAPFAEQFF.

The CDR3: CASSESRLTDTQYF. CDR3 bases: TGCGCCAGCAGTGAGTCCCGACTGACAGATACGCAGTATTTT. This rearrangement joins TRBV10-2 to TRBJ2-3; D is uncertain. CDR1 and CDR2 from the germline V gene are WSHSY and SAAADI. V lost 0 bases and J 3 bases, leaving 7 bases between the germline ends. The CDR3 has 14 residues.

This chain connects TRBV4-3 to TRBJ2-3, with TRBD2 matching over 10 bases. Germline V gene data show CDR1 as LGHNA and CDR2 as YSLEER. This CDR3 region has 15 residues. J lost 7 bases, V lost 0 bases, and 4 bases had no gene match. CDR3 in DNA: TGCGCCAGCAGCCAAGATCCGACTAGCGGGTATACGCAGTATTTT. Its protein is CASSQDPTSGYTQYF.

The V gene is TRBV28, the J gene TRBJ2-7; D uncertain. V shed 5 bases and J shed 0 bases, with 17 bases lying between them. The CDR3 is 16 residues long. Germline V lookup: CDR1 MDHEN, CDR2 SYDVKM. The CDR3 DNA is TGTGCCAGCAGTCCTCCAGGAAGGAAGAGCTCCTACGAGCAGTACTTC. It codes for CASSPPGRKSSYEQYF.

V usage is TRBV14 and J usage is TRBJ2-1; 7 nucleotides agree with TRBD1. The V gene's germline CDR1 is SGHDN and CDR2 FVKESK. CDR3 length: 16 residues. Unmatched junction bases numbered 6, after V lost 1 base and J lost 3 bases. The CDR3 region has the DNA TGTGCCAGCAGCCAAGTACCCTGGGACAGCTACAATGAGCAGTTCTTC. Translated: CASSQVPWDSYNEQFF.

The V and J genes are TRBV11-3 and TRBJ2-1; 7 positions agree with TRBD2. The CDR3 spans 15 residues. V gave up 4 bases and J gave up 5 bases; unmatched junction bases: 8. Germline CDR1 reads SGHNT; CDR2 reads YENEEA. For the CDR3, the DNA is TGTGCCAGCAGCTCCGGGACTACCCCCAACAATGAGCAGTTCTTC. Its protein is CASSSGTTPNNEQFF.

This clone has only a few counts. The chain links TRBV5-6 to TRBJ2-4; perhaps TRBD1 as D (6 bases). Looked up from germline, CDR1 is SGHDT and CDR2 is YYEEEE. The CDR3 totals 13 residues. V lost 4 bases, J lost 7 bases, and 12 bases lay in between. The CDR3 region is CASSPGTTNIQYF. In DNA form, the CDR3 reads TGTGCCAGCAGCCCCGGGACAACTAACATTCAGTACTTC.

The CDR3 sequence is CASSDGGQPQHF. In nucleotides, the CDR3 is TGTGCCAGCAGTGATGGCGGTCAGCCCCAGCATTTT. The chain recombines TRBV2 with TRBJ1-5; D unclear. V lost 3 bases and J lost 6, with 6 bases in between. The CDR3 is 12 residues long. Per germline, CDR1 SNHLY and CDR2 FYNNEI.

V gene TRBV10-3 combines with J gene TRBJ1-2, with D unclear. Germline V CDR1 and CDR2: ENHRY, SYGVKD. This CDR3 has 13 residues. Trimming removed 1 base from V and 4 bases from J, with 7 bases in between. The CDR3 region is CAISEFSSYGYTF. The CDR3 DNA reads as TGTGCCATCAGTGAGTTTAGTTCCTATGGCTACACCTTC.

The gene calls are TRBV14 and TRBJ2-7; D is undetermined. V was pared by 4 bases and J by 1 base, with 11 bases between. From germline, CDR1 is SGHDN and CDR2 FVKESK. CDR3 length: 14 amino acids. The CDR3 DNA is TGTGCCAGCAGCCTTGGCGCGGAGTCCTACGAGCAGTACTTC. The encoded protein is CASSLGAESYEQYF.

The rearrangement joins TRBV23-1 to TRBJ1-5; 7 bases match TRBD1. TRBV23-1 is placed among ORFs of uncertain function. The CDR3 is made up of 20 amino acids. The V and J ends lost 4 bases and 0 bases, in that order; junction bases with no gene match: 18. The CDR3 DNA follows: TGCGCCAGCAGTCCAAATTATCTGACAGGGAGGGGGTATAGCAATCAGCCCCAGCATTTT. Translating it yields CASSPNYLTGRGYSNQPQHF.

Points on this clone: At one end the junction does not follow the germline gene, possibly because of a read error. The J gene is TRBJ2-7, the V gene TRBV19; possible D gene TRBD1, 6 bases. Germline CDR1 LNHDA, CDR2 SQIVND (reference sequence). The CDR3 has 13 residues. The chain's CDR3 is CASSNQGSYVQYF. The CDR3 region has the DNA TGTGCCAGTAGTAATCAGGGGTCCTACGTGCAGTACTTC.

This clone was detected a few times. CDR3 sequence (DNA): TGCGCCAGCAGTCACCCCACGGAACTAGCGGATAACACCGGGGAGCTGTTTTTT. Residues: CASSHPTELADNTGELFF. The chain is built from TRBV23-1 and TRBJ2-2, with 8 nucleotides matching TRBD2. TRBV23-1 belongs to the ORF category, with a function that is uncertain. This CDR3 contains 18 residues. With 3 bases clipped from V and 2 bases from J, the junction kept 11 bases outside the gene matches.

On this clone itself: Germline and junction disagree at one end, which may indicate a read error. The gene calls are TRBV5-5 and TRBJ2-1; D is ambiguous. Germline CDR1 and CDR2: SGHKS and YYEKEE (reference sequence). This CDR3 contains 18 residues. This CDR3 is CASSLGLGLAGSDNEQFF. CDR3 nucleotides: TGTGCCAGCAGCTTGGGGCTCGGGTTGGCAGGCTCCGACAATGAGCAGTTCTTC. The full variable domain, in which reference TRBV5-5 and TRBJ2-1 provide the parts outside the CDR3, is DAGVTQSPTHLIKTRGQQVTLRCSPISGHKSVSWYQQVLGQGPQFIFQYYEKEERGRGNFPDRFSARQFPNYSSELNVNALLLGDSALYLCASSLGLGLAGSDNEQFFGPGTRLTVL.

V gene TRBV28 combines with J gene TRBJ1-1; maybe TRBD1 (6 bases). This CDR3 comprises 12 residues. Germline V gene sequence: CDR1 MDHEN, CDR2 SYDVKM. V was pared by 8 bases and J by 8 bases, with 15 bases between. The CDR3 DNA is TGTGCCAGCCAGGGGCCTCCCCAGGAAGCTTTCTTT. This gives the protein CASQGPPQEAFF.

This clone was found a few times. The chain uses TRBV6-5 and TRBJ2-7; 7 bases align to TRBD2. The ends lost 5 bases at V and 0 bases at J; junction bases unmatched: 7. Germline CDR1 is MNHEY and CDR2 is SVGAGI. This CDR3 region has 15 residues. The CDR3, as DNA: TGTGCCAGCAGTCGCCCCGGGGGGAGCTCCTACGAGCAGTACTTC. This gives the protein CASSRPGGSSYEQYF.